A single sample is the source of the 27 T cell receptor beta chains below, sequenced in a study of cytomegalovirus exposure and HLA in healthy donors (dated by TCRdb to 2015 to 2018). The method behind the library was the immunoSEQ multiplex PCR assay. A mixture of 60 forward primers for TCR Vbeta segments and 13 reverse primers for TCR Jbeta segments was used in the multiplex PCR. The clones in this table, taken by TCRdb from immuneACCESS, are in-frame only. Not every clone is retained; where verified, under half of the shortfall comes from an unresolved V gene, and the cause of the rest is unknown. The sample table lists about 160,000 clones, 79% of them with a count of one. Jointly, the top ten make up 2% to 2.5% of the sample. The source material was PBMCs. Receptor source: a man aged 35 to 55 in good health and CMV-seronegative.

The chain uses TRBV7-8 and TRBJ1-1; D is possibly TRBD1 (5 bases). CDR1 and CDR2 from the germline V gene are SGHVS and FQNEAQ. The CDR3 covers 13 residues. V was cut by 5 bases and J by 6 bases, with 13 bases left in between. CDR3 sequence (DNA): TGTGCCAGCAGCCTCAGCGGGGGGTCTGAAGCTTTCTTT. Translating it yields CASSLSGGSEAFF. Supplemented by reference TRBV7-8 and TRBJ1-1, the full variable domain reads GAGVSQSPRYKVAKRGQDVALRCDPISGHVSLFWYQQALGQGPEFLTYFQNEAQLDKSGLPSDRFFAERPEGSVSTLKIQRTQQEDSAVYLCASSLSGGSEAFFGQGTRLTVV.

As to this clone: Other nucleotide sequences in the sample specify the same CDR3. V gene TRBV29-1 combines with J gene TRBJ2-5; 8 bases map to TRBD1. This CDR3 spans 15 amino acids. J was trimmed by 0 bases and V by 5 bases; bases with no gene match: 8. Germline CDR1 is SQVTM and CDR2 is ANQGSEA. CDR3 sequence: CSVLEGTGNQETQYF. For the CDR3, the DNA is TGCAGCGTTTTGGAGGGGACAGGTAACCAAGAGACCCAGTACTTC.

The V call is TRBV6-1, the J call TRBJ2-7; 10 bases are shared with TRBD1. This CDR3 region has 16 residues. V was pared by 3 bases and J by 0 bases, with 5 bases of the junction left unmatched. Germline V gene lookup returns CDR1 MNHNS and CDR2 SASEGT. CDR3 in DNA: TGTGCCAGCAGTGAGGCGGACAGGGGGAGCTCCTACGAGCAGTACTTC. It encodes CASSEADRGSSYEQYF.

V gene TRBV7-9 combines with J gene TRBJ1-1; TRBD1 might be the D (5 bases). The CDR3 is made up of 19 amino acids. Trimming stripped 1 base from V and 5 bases from J, with 26 bases between. Germline V gene lookup returns CDR1 SEHNR and CDR2 FQNEAQ (reference sequence). In nucleotides, the CDR3 is TGTGCCAGCAGCTTAGTATTTGGTTTGGAGGGGAGATCGAGAACTGAAGCTTTCTTT. It translates to CASSLVFGLEGRSRTEAFF. Full variable domain (outside the CDR3, taken from reference TRBV7-9 and TRBJ1-1): DTGVSQNPRHKITKRGQNVTFRCDPISEHNRLYWYRQTLGQGPEFLTYFQNEAQLEKSRLLSDRFSAERPKGSFSTLEIQRTEQGDSAMYLCASSLVFGLEGRSRTEAFFGQGTRLTVV.

V is TRBV27 and J is TRBJ2-2; D is unclear. Germline V gene sequence: CDR1 MNHEY, CDR2 SMNVEV (reference sequence). The CDR3 is 14 residues long. The V end lost 5 bases, the J end lost 2 bases, and 9 bases lay between the germline ends. CDR3 region: CASSPTQNTGELFF. The CDR3 coding sequence is TGTGCCAGCAGTCCCACACAAAACACCGGGGAGCTGTTTTTT.

The genes are TRBV11-2 and TRBJ1-2; the D is unclear. The CDR3 runs 15 residues. Per the germline V gene, CDR1 is SGHAT and CDR2 is FQNNGV. Trimming shortened V by 2 bases and J by 5 bases, and 15 bases separated the two germline ends. The CDR3 nucleotides are TGTGCCAGCAGCTTAAATGCGGGTGGAGAGTATGGCTACACCTTC. Encoded protein: CASSLNAGGEYGYTF.

The rearrangement joins TRBV25-1 to TRBJ2-1; D gene ambiguous. The CDR3 spans 14 residues. Germline V gene lookup returns CDR1 MGHDK and CDR2 SYGVNS. V shed 5 bases and J shed 0 bases, with 8 bases lying between them. CDR3 sequence: CASSSRSSYNEQFF. The CDR3 DNA follows: TGTGCCAGCAGTTCTAGATCCTCCTACAATGAGCAGTTCTTC.

The chain has TRBV6-5 and TRBJ2-3, with D maybe TRBD2 (7 bases). Germline V gene lookup returns CDR1 MNHEY and CDR2 SVGAGI. The CDR3 is made up of 15 amino acids. V was clipped by 7 bases and J by 2 bases, with 16 bases between them. The CDR3 sequence: CASTRGAPYTDTQYF. The CDR3 region has the DNA TGTGCCAGCACCCGGGGGGCCCCCTACACAGATACGCAGTATTTT.

The V and J genes are TRBV5-1 and TRBJ1-1; D call uncertain. This CDR3 is 13 amino acids long. The ends were cut back, 2 bases at V and 4 bases at J, with 9 bases in the middle. Germline lookup yields CDR1 SGHRS and CDR2 YFSETQ. The CDR3 loop is CASSLYGGTEAFF. CDR3 bases: TGCGCCAGCAGCTTATACGGTGGCACTGAAGCTTTCTTT. Full variable domain (remainder filled in from reference TRBV5-1 and TRBJ1-1): KAGVTQTPRYLIKTRGQQVTLSCSPISGHRSVSWYQQTPGQGLQFLFEYFSETQRNKGNFPGRFSGRQFSNSRSEMNVSTLELGDSALYLCASSLYGGTEAFFGQGTRLTVV.

For this clone: The junction departs from germline at one end; a sequencing error may be responsible. V gene TRBV7-9 combines with J gene TRBJ1-3; D call uncertain. Germline V CDR1 and CDR2: SEHNR, FQNEAQ (reference sequence). This CDR3 is built from 15 residues. The CDR3 here is CSSSPDTISGNTIYF. The CDR3 region has the DNA TGTTCCAGCAGCCCTGACACGATCTCTGGAAACACCATATATTTT.

V is TRBV5-4 and J is TRBJ1-2; a weak D match, TRBD1 (5 bases). The CDR3 runs 12 residues. V was pared by 1 base and J by 5 bases, with 6 bases between. The germline V gene encodes CDR1 SGHNT and CDR2 YYREEE (reference sequence). CDR3 sequence reads: CASSLPGYGYTF. The CDR3 coding sequence is TGTGCCAGCAGCTTGCCAGGGTATGGCTACACCTTC.

V is TRBV6-6 and J is TRBJ2-1; 11 bases align to TRBD1. This CDR3 has 15 amino acids. Germline loops: CDR1 MNHNY, CDR2 SVGAGI (reference sequence). V shed 8 bases, J shed 7 bases, and the junction held 10 bases outside the gene matches. The CDR3 sequence: CASGGGTGGRNEQFF. The CDR3 DNA sequence: TGTGCCAGCGGGGGTGGGACAGGGGGGAGAAATGAGCAGTTCTTC.

J is TRBJ1-1 and V is TRBV10-3; 8 bases are shared with TRBD1. This CDR3 contains 14 residues. Germline assignment: CDR1 ENHRY and CDR2 SYGVKD. Trimming removed 4 bases from V and 7 bases from J; junction bases left unmatched: 8. CDR3 nucleotides: TGTGCCATCAGTGGACAGGGGAAAGGGGGTGAAGCTTTCTTT. This encodes CAISGQGKGGEAFF.

This rearrangement joins TRBV28 to TRBJ2-5, with a tentative D call TRBD1 (7 bases). The CDR3 spans 13 residues. V lost 10 bases and J lost 5, with 17 bases in between. Germline CDR1 reads MDHEN; CDR2 reads SYDVKM. CDR3 amino acids: CATRLGGAETQYF. DNA for the CDR3: TGTGCCACCAGACTAGGGGGCGCGGAGACCCAGTACTTC.

V and J are TRBV6-5 and TRBJ1-2; 12 nucleotides agree with TRBD1. The germline gives CDR1 MNHEY, CDR2 SVGAGI. CDR3 length: 15 amino acids. The J segment lost 7 bases and the V segment lost 7 bases, leaving 10 bases of the junction unmatched. This chain's CDR3 is CASKPGQGAKGGYTF. The CDR3 coding sequence is TGTGCCAGCAAGCCGGGACAGGGGGCTAAAGGTGGCTACACCTTC.

The chain uses TRBV2 and TRBJ1-2, with 7 bases matching TRBD1. J was trimmed by 6 bases and V by 3 bases; bases with no gene match: 22. Looked up from germline, CDR1 is SNHLY and CDR2 is FYNNEI. The CDR3 runs to 19 residues. In DNA, the CDR3 is TGTGCCAGCAGTGAGGAAGAGGGGGCGCGATCAGTGGGTCACAATGGCTACACCTTC. It yields the protein CASSEEEGARSVGHNGYTF.

About this clone itself: One end of the junction is discordant with germline, which a read error may explain. This sequence joins TRBV7-9 and TRBJ2-7; D is unresolved. Germline lookup yields CDR1 SEHNR and CDR2 FQNEAQ (reference sequence). The CDR3 is 13 amino acids. CDR3 sequence (DNA): TGTTCCAGCAGCTTATCCTTCTCCTACGAGCAGTACTTC. As protein: CSSSLSFSYEQYF.

The chain carries TRBV28 and TRBJ2-5; TRBD2 matches at 13 bases. Germline CDR1 reads MDHEN; CDR2 reads SYDVKM. Trimming at V came to 5 bases and at J to 5 bases, leaving 5 bases not matched to a gene. The CDR3 extends over 15 amino acids. The CDR3 here is CASSRLAGGGETQYF. The CDR3 nucleotides are TGTGCCAGCAGTCGACTAGCGGGAGGTGGGGAGACCCAGTACTTC.

V and J are TRBV28 and TRBJ2-1; TRBD2 agrees at 8 bases. The germline V gene encodes CDR1 MDHEN and CDR2 SYDVKM. J gave up 0 bases and V 6 bases, and 1 base lay outside the gene matches. This CDR3 has 14 amino acids. The DNA of the CDR3 is TGTGCCAGCAGGAGCGGGAGCTCCTACAATGAGCAGTTCTTC. This gives the protein CASRSGSSYNEQFF.

Points on this clone: An end of the junction differs from the germline gene, which may be a read error. The rearrangement joins TRBV2 to TRBJ2-7; TRBD2 might be the D (5 bases). CDR1 SNHLY and CDR2 FYNNEI come from the germline V gene. This CDR3 comprises 11 residues. The CDR3 sequence is CASREAVGETF. The DNA of the CDR3 is TGTGCCAGCAGGGAGGCAGTCGGTGAAACATTC.

This chain joins TRBV25-1 and TRBJ2-3; TRBD2 aligns across 9 bases. The germline V gene has CDR1 MGHDK and CDR2 SYGVNS. CDR3 size: 13 residues. V lost 8 bases, J lost 5 bases, and 5 bases stayed unmatched. CDR3 loop: CASLSGSGDTQYF. CDR3 DNA sequence: TGTGCCAGCCTTAGCGGGAGTGGAGATACGCAGTATTTT.

This clone was counted once. This rearrangement joins TRBV5-1 to TRBJ2-1; 12 bases agree with TRBD2. CDR1 and CDR2 (germline): SGHRS, YFSETQ. With 3 bases clipped from V and 6 bases from J, the junction kept 4 bases outside the gene matches. There are 15 residues in the CDR3. The CDR3 loop is CASSSSGREGNEQFF. The CDR3 DNA sequence: TGCGCCAGCAGCTCTAGCGGGAGGGAGGGCAATGAGCAGTTCTTC.

This chain links TRBV7-2 with TRBJ1-6; D is undetermined. The V end lost 1 base, the J end lost 5 bases, and 9 bases lay between the germline ends. The germline V gene has CDR1 SGHTA and CDR2 FQGNSA. This CDR3 region has 15 residues. CDR3 coding DNA: TGTGCCAGCAGCTTAGGGGCACCTAATAATTCACCCCTCCACTTT. Protein product: CASSLGAPNNSPLHF.

This chain joins TRBV19 and TRBJ1-2; D is perhaps TRBD1 (6 bases). Germline CDR1 and CDR2: LNHDA and SQIVND (reference sequence). V was trimmed by 5 bases and J by 5 bases, leaving 18 bases between them. This CDR3 region has 15 residues. In nucleotides, the CDR3 is TGTGCCAGTAGTGAGGACAGAGCCAAGACTTATGGCTACACCTTC. The encoded protein is CASSEDRAKTYGYTF.

This clone has just one count. The V gene is TRBV5-1, the J gene TRBJ2-5, with TRBD2 matching over 12 bases. The CDR3 has 15 amino acids. V was pared by 1 base and J by 4 bases, with 2 bases of the junction left unmatched. CDR1 and CDR2 from the germline V gene are SGHRS and YFSETQ. The CDR3 loop is CASSLRLAGVETQYF. The CDR3 nucleotides read TGCGCCAGCAGCTTGCGACTAGCGGGAGTAGAGACCCAGTACTTC.

The chain couples TRBV6-5 to TRBJ1-6, with 7 nucleotides matching TRBD1. CDR3 size: 15 residues. Looked up from germline, CDR1 is MNHEY and CDR2 is SVGAGI. V lost 4 bases, J lost 5 bases, and 5 bases stayed unmatched. This CDR3 reads CASSLQGPHNSPLHF. The CDR3, as DNA: TGTGCCAGCAGTTTACAGGGGCCCCATAATTCACCCCTCCACTTT.

This chain joins TRBV19 and TRBJ1-1; D not resolved. V was trimmed by 4 bases and J by 2 bases, leaving 8 bases between them. CDR1 is LNHDA, CDR2 SQIVND, per germline (reference sequence). CDR3 length: 13 amino acids. The CDR3 loop reads CASSTLSNTEAFF. The DNA for the CDR3 is TGTGCCAGTAGTACCCTATCTAACACTGAAGCTTTCTTT.